These T cell receptor beta chains were read from a single sample in a study of OX40 agonist ivuxolimab in advanced cancers. TCRdb's copy holds only in-frame clones and misses some; the assay was immunoSEQ multiplex PCR. The sample records 75,000 to 80,000 clones, around 87% being singletons. The specimen was CD4+ or CD8+ T cells sorted from blood, collected in a trial of the OX40 agonist ivuxolimab. These receptors were obtained from an adult with an advanced solid tumor such as melanoma, head and neck, liver or kidney cancer. CDR3s include the opening cysteine and the closing phenylalanine or tryptophan. The D gene is left open where the match is weak.

TRBD1 | TRBJ2-6 | TRBV27 | TGTGCCAGCAGCTCCCAGGGGGCACAGGGGGCCAACGTCCTGACTTTC | CASSSQGAQGANVLTF
. | TRBJ2-1 | TRBV7-2 | TGTGCCAGCAGCTTAGCGCTTAGGTATGAGCAGTTCTTC | CASSLALRYEQFF
. | TRBJ2-3 | TRBV11-3 | TGTGCCAGCACCCAACAGGGAGCAGATACGCAGTATTTT | CASTQQGADTQYF
TRBD1 | TRBJ2-4 | TRBV2 | TGTGCCAGCAGTGAGGGACAGAGCCCAGCCAAAAACATTCAGTACTTC | CASSEGQSPAKNIQYF
TRBD1 | TRBJ1-5 | TRBV29-1 | TGCAGCGTGAAGGACAGGGATCATCAGCCCCAGCATTTT | CSVKDRDHQPQHF
. | TRBJ1-2 | TRBV27 | TGTGCCAGCAGTTATCTCTATACGCATTATCCCACCTTC | CASSYLYTHYPTF
TRBD1 | TRBJ1-2 | TRBV28 | TGTGCCAGCAGTGGCACAGGGGCGGCCTACACCTTC | CASSGTGAAYTF
. | TRBJ1-2 | TRBV4-1 | TGCGCCAGCAGCCAAGAATGGGTAGGCTATGGCTACACCTTC | CASSQEWVGYGYTF
. | TRBJ1-2 | TRBV5-1 | TGCGCCAGCAGCTTGGGCAACAACTACTATGGCTACACCTTC | CASSLGNNYYGYTF
TRBD2 | TRBJ2-2 | TRBV4-1 | TGCGCCAGCAGCCAAGAGGGACTAGCGGGAGTGGACACCGGGGAGCTGTTTTTT | CASSQEGLAGVDTGELFF
. | TRBJ1-2 | TRBV9 | TGTGCCAGCAGCCTACTGTCCTCTACGGGGGAGGTTGGCTACACCTTC | CASSLLSSTGEVGYTF
. | TRBJ1-4 | TRBV5-1 | TGCGCCAGCAGCACAGGGAGGAATGAAAAACTGTTTTTT | CASSTGRNEKLFF
TRBD1 | TRBJ2-1 | TRBV7-9 | TGTGCCAGCAGCTTAGTGGAACCCGACAGGGCCAATGAGCAGTTCTTC | CASSLVEPDRANEQFF
. | TRBJ1-1 | TRBV30 | TGTGCCTGGAGTGTACGCCAGGGGAACACTGAAGCTTTCTTT | CAWSVRQGNTEAFF
. | TRBJ2-3 | TRBV7-9 | TGTGCCAGCAGCTCAGGACGGAGGGGTGGGGCGACAGATACGCAGTATTTT | CASSSGRRGGATDTQYF